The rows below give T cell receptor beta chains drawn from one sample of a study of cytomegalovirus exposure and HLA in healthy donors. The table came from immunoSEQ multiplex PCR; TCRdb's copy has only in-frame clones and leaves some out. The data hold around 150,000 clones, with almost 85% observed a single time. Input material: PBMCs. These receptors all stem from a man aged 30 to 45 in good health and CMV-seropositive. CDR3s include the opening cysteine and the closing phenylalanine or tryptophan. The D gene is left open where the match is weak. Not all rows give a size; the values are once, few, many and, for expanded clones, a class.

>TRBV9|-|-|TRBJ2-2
TGTGCCAGCAGCGTAGGCGGTAGCAGGGCGAACACCGGGGAGCTGTTTTTT
CASSVGGSRANTGELFF
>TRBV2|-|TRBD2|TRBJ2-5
TGTGCCAGCACGCTGCGGGAGACCGACGGAGAGACCCAGTACTTC
CASTLRETDGETQYF
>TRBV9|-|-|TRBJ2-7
TGTGCCAGCAGCGTAGGTCAGGACTTGTCCTACGAGCAGTACTTC
CASSVGQDLSYEQYF
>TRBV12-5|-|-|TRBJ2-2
TGTGCTAGTGGTCCCGGCGTCGGCAGGGGGCTAGCGGTGAACACCGGGGAGCTGTTTTTT
CASGPGVGRGLAVNTGELFF
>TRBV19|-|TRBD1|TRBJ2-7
TGTGCCAGTAGTATTTTCCGCGGGACAGGACCCTACGAGCAGTACTTC
CASSIFRGTGPYEQYF
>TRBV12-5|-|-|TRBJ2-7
TGTGCTAGTGGTTTGGTAGTCCTTAACGAGAACTACGAGCAGTACTTC
CASGLVVLNENYEQYF
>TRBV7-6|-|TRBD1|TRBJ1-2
TGTGCCAGCAGCCCCCGCGGGTCGACAGGGCTGGGGAATGGCTACACCTTC
CASSPRGSTGLGNGYTF
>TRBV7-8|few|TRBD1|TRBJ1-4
TGTGCCAGCAGCTCACAGGGGGCTAATGAAAAACTGTTTTTT
CASSSQGANEKLFF
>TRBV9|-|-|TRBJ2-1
TGTGCCAGCAGCGGTAGGACAGTTAATGAGCAGTTCTTC
CASSGRTVNEQFF
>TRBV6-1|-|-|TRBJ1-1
TGTGCCAGCAGTTATGGGGCCACTGAAGCTTTCTTT
CASSYGATEAFF
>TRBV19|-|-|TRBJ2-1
TGTGCCAGTAGTGCCGAATGGGGAGCCTCCTCCTACAATGAGCAGTTCTTC
CASSAEWGASSYNEQFF
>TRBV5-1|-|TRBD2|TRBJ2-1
TGCGCCAGCAGCGATAGCGGGGGATCCTACAATGAGCAGTTCTTC
CASSDSGGSYNEQFF
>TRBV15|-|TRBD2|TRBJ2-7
TGTGCCACCAGCAGAGGTAATCTAGCGGGAGTCGAGCAGTACTTC
CATSRGNLAGVEQYF
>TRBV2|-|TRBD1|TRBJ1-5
TGTGCCAGCAGTGAACGGGACAGGGTGTATAGCAATCAGCCCCAGCATTTT
CASSERDRVYSNQPQHF
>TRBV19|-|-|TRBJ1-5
TGTGCCAGTAGTCCCTACCATATACAGCCCCAGCATTTT
CASSPYHIQPQHF
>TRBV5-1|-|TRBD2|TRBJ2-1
TGCGCCAGCAGCTTGGCCCCTCCAGGCCTAGCGGGAGGGGGGGGAGAGCAGTTCTTC
CASSLAPPGLAGGGGEQFF
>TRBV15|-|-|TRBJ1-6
TGTGCCACCAGGCGTCGGCAGGGTTATAATTCACCCCTCCACTTT
CATRRRQGYNSPLHF
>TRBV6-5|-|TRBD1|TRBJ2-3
TGTGCCAGCAGTTACGACAGGGCTAGCACAGATACGCAGTATTTT
CASSYDRASTDTQYF
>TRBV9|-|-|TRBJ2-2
TGTGCCAGCAGCGGGAGAGGGTTAGGCACCGGGGAGCTGTTTTTT
CASSGRGLGTGELFF
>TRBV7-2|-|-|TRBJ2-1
TGTGCCAGCAGCTTAGGATCCCCAGATTATGAGCAGTTCTTC
CASSLGSPDYEQFF
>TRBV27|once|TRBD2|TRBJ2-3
TGTGCCAGCAGCACCACAAGCGGGATCAACACAGATACGCAGTATTTT
CASSTTSGINTDTQYF
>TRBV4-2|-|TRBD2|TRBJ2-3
TGTGCCAGCAGCCAAGTAATAGCGGGAAGGCGGACAGATACGCAGTATTTT
CASSQVIAGRRTDTQYF
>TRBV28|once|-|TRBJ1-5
TGTGCCAGCAGCCCCGGGACACCCCGCAATCAGCCCCAGCATTTT
CASSPGTPRNQPQHF
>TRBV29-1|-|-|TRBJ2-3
TGCAGCGTAACCCGGACAGCGTCACGAACGCAGTATTTT
CSVTRTASRTQYF
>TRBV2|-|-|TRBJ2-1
TGTGCCAGCAGTCTAGGCTCCTCCTACAATGAGCAGTTCTTC
CASSLGSSYNEQFF
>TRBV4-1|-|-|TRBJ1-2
TGCGCCAGCAGCCGCGGAGGCGGGGGAACCACCTTTGGGGGCTACACCTTC
CASSRGGGGTTFGGYTF
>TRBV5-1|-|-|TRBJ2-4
TGCGCCAGCAGCTTGGAAAAATCGGCCAAAAACATTCAGTACTTC
CASSLEKSAKNIQYF
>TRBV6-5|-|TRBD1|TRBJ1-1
TGTGCCAGCAGGGCGGACAGGACGAACACTGAAGCTTTCTTT
CASRADRTNTEAFF
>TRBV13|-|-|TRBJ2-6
TGTGCCAGCAGCTTAGGTCCGGGTGTATCTGGGGCCAACGTCCTGACTTTC
CASSLGPGVSGANVLTF
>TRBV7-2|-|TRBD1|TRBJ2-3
TGTGCCAGCAGCCGAGAGACAGGGTACACAGATACGCAGTATTTT
CASSRETGYTDTQYF
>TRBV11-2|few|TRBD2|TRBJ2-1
TGTGCCAGCAGACTAGCGGGGAGTGCCTACAGTGAGCAGTTCTTC
CASRLAGSAYSEQFF
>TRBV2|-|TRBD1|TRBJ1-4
TGTGCCAGCAACATCAGGGGGCAGAATGAAAAACTGTTTTTT
CASNIRGQNEKLFF
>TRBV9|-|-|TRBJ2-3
TGTGCCAGCAGCCCCCCCAACAGGGATGGGTCGGATACGCAGTATTTT
CASSPPNRDGSDTQYF
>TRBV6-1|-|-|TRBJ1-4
TGTGCCAGCAGTGGGTCGGCTAATGAAAAACTGTTTTTT
CASSGSANEKLFF
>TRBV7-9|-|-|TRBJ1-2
TGTGCCAGCAGTCCACAGGGTAACTATGGCTACACCTTC
CASSPQGNYGYTF
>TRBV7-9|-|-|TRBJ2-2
TGTGCCAGCAGCTACAGGACCGGGGAGCTGTTTTTT
CASSYRTGELFF
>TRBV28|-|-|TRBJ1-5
TGTGCCAGCAGTTTAGGGCAGGGAGGCCAGCCCCAGCATTTT
CASSLGQGGQPQHF
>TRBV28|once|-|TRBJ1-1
TGTGCCAGCAGTCCGACGGGAACAGATTACACTGAAGCTTTCTTT
CASSPTGTDYTEAFF
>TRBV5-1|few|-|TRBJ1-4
TGCGCCAGCAGCTTCAGGGCCGCAACTAATGAAAAACTGTTTTTT
CASSFRAATNEKLFF
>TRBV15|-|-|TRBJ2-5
TGTGCCACCAGCAGAGATTTGGGCATCCAAGAGACCCAGTACTTC
CATSRDLGIQETQYF
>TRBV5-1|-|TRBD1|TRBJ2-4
TGCGCCAGCAGCTTCGGACAGGGGGGAGTAACCAAAAACATTCAGTACTTC
CASSFGQGGVTKNIQYF
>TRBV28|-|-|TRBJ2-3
TGTGCCAGCAGTTTTATAGCGGAAACAGATACGCAGTATTTT
CASSFIAETDTQYF
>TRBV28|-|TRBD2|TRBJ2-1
TGTGCCAGCAGCGTACCCGGGGGGGAGCAGTTCTTC
CASSVPGGEQFF
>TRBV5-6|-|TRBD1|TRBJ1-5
TGTGCCAGCAGCTTCAGGGGGAAAAATCAGCCCCAGCATTTT
CASSFRGKNQPQHF
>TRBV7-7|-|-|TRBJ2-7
TGTGCCAGCAGCTTAGAGGGACAACAGACCTACGAGCAGTACTTC
CASSLEGQQTYEQYF
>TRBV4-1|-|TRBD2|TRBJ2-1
TGCGCCAGCAGCCAAGTATCTAGCGGGGGCTATGAGCAGTTCTTC
CASSQVSSGGYEQFF
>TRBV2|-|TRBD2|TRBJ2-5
TGTGCCAGCAGCCCCGGGGGACTAATAGAGACCCAGTACTTC
CASSPGGLIETQYF
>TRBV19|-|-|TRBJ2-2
TGTGCCAGTGGCAGAGGACTGATTAACACCGGGGAGCTGTTTTTT
CASGRGLINTGELFF
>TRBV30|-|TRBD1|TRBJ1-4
TGTGCCTGGAACCATATTCTCAGGACAGGGATTGAAAAACTGTTTTTT
CAWNHILRTGIEKLFF
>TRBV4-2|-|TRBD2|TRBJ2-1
TGTGCCAGCAGCCAAGAACTAGCGGGAGGGCCCGTCAATGAGCAGTTCTTC
CASSQELAGGPVNEQFF
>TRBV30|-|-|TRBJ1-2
TGTGCCTGGAGATATCTGGGGGGTAAAGGCTACACCTTC
CAWRYLGGKGYTF
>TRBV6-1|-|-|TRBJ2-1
TGTGCCACGACGGGGGGCGACAATGAGCAGTTCTTC
CATTGGDNEQFF
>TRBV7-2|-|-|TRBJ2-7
TGTGCCAGCAGCTCACAGGGAGTGGACTACGAGCAGTACTTC
CASSSQGVDYEQYF
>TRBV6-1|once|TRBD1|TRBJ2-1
TGTGCCAGCAGTCGAGGACAGGGGGGCTACAATGAGCAGTTCTTC
CASSRGQGGYNEQFF